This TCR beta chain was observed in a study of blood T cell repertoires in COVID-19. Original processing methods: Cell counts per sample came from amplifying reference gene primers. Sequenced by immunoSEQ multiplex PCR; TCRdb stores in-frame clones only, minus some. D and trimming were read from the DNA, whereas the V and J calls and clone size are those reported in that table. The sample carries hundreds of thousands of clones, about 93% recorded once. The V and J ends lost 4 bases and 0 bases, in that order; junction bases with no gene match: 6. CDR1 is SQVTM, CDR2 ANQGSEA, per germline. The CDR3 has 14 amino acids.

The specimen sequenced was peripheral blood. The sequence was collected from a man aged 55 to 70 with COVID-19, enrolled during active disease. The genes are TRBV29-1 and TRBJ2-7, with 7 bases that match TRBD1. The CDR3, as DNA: TGCAGCGTTGCCGGACAGGATAGCTCCTACGAGCAGTACTTC. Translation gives CSVAGQDSSYEQYF.